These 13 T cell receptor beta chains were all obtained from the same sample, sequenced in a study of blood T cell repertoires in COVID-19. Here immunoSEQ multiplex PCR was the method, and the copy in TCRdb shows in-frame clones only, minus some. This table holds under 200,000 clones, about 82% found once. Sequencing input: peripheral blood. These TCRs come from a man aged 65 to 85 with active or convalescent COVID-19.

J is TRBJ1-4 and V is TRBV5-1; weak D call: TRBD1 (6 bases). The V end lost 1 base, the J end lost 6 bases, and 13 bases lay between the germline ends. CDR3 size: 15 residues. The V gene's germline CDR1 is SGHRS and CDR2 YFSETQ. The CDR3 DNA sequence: TGCGCCAGCAGCTTGCTCACAGGGAAGGATGAAAAACTGTTTTTT. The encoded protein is CASSLLTGKDEKLFF.

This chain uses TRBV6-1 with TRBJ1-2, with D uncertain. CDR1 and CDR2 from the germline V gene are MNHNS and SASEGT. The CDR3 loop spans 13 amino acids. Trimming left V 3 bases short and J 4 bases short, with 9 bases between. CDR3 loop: CASSDSASYGYTF. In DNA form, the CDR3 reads TGTGCCAGCAGTGATTCCGCCAGCTATGGCTACACCTTC.

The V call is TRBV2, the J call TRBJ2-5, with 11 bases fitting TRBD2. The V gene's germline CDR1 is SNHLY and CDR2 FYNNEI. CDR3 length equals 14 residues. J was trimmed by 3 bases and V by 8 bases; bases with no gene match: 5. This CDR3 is CASGGTSGKETQYF. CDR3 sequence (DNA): TGTGCCAGCGGAGGGACTAGCGGAAAAGAGACCCAGTACTTC.

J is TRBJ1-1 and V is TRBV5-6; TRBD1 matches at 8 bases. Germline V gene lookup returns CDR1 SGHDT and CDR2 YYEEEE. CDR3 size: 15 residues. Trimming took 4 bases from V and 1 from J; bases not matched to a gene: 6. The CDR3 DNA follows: TGTGCCAGCAGCCCCTGGACAGGGACGAACACTGAAGCTTTCTTT. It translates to CASSPWTGTNTEAFF.

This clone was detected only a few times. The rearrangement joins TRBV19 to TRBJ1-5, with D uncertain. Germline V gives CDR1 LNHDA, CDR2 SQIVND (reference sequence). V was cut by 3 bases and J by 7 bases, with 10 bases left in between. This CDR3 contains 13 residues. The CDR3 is CASSMYSLQPQHF. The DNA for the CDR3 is TGTGCCAGTAGTATGTACAGTTTGCAGCCCCAGCATTTT.

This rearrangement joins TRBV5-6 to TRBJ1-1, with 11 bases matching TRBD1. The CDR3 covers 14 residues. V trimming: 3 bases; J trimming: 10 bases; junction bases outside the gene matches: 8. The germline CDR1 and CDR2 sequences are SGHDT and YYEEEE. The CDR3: CASSYGQGALTAFF. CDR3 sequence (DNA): TGTGCCAGCAGCTACGGACAGGGGGCACTCACAGCTTTCTTT.

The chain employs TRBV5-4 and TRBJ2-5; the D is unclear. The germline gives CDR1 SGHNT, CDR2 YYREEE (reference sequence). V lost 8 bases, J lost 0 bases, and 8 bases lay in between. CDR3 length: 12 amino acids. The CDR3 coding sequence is TGTGCCAGTCAAAGCGACCAAGAGACCCAGTACTTC. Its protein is CASQSDQETQYF.

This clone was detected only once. CDR3 amino acids: CASSQESGRTGELFF. Here the CDR3 DNA reads TGTGCCAGCAGCCAAGAAAGCGGGAGGACCGGGGAGCTGTTTTTT. The chain has TRBV3-1 (or the pseudogene TRBV3-2) and TRBJ2-2; 9 bases align to TRBD2. The CDR3 consists of 15 residues. Trimming took 0 bases from V and 5 from J; bases not matched to a gene: 1. The germline V gene encodes CDR1 LGHDT and CDR2 YNNKEL (reference sequence).

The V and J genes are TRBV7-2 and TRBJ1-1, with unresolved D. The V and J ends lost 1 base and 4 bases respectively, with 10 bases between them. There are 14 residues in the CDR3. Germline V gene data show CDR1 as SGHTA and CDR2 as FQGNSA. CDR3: CASSLGVYATEAFF. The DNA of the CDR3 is TGTGCCAGCAGCTTAGGTGTCTATGCCACTGAAGCTTTCTTT.

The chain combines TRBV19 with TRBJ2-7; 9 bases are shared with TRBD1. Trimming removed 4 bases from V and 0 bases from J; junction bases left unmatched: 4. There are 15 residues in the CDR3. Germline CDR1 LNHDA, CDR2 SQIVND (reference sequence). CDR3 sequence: CASSRGTGNSYEQYF. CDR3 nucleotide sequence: TGTGCCAGTAGTAGAGGGACAGGGAACTCCTACGAGCAGTACTTC.

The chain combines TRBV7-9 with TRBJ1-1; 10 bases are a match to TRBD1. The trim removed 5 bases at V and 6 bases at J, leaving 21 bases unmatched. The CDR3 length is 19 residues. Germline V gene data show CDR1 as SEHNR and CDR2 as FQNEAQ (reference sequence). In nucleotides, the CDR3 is TGTGCCAGCAGCCCAGTCCCGGGACAGGGGCCAACCGACCCGTCTGAAGCTTTCTTT. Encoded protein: CASSPVPGQGPTDPSEAFF.

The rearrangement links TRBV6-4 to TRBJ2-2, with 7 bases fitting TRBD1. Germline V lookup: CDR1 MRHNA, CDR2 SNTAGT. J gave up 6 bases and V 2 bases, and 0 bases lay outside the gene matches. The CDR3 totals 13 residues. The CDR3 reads CASSDQGAGELFF. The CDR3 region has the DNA TGTGCCAGCAGTGACCAGGGGGCCGGGGAGCTGTTTTTT.

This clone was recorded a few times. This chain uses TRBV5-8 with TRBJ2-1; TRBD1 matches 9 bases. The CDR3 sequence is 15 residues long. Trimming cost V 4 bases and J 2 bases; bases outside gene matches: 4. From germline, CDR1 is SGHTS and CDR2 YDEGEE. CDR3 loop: CASSPTGGPYNEQFF. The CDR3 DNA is TGTGCCAGCAGCCCCACAGGGGGCCCCTACAATGAGCAGTTCTTC.